The clone carrying this TCR beta chain was seen repeatedly, ten times or more. The TCR beta libraries were generated through quantitative 5'-RACE incorporating molecular barcodes. One entry per CDR3 protein results from TCRdb running MiXCR on the 5' RACE reads. The sample consists of some 100,000 distinct CDR3 sequences, over 6.5% of them appearing once. This sample was included in a study of CD8 T cells in ankylosing spondylitis. CDR3 length equals 14 residues. This rearrangement joins TRBV21-1 to TRBJ1-3. TRBV21-1 corresponds to a pseudogene. The sequence was collected from a male donor with ankylosing spondylitis or in good health (not recorded which). Sequencing input: blood, either unsorted or a sorted T cell fraction (not recorded which). The CDR3 region has the DNA TGTGCCAGCAGCAAGCGGGTCTCTGGAAACACCATATATTTT. This codes for CASSKRVSGNTIYF.